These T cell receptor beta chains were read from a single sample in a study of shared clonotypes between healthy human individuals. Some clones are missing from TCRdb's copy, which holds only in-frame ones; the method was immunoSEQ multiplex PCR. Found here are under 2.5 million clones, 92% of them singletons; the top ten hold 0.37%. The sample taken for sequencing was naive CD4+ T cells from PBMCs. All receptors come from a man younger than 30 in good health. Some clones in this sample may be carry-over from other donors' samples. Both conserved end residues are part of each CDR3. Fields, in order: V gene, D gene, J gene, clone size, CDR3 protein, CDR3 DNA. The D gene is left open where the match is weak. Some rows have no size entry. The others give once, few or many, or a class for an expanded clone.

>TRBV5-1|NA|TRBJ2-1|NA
CASSIGLKIYNEQFF
TGCGCCAGCAGCATAGGACTGAAAATCTACAATGAGCAGTTCTTC
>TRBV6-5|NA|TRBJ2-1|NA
CASRGLGSSNEQFF
TGTGCCAGCAGGGGCTTGGGTTCGAGCAATGAGCAGTTCTTC
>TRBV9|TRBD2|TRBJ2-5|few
CASSVGTSGETQYF
TGTGCCAGCAGCGTCGGGACTAGCGGAGAGACCCAGTACTTC
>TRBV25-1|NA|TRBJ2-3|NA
CASTLISTDTQYF
TGTGCCAGCACGCTGATTAGCACAGATACGCAGTATTTT
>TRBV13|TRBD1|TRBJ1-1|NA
CASSPGQGAVGTEAFF
TGTGCCAGCAGCCCGGGACAGGGGGCGGTGGGCACTGAAGCTTTCTTT
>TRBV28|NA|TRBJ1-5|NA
CASNIGGRQPQHF
TGTGCCAGCAACATAGGGGGAAGGCAGCCCCAGCATTTT
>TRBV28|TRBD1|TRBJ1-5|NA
CASRSRDSLYQPQHF
TGTGCCAGCAGGAGTCGGGACAGTTTGTATCAGCCCCAGCATTTT
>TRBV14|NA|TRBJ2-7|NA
CASSQDPPRRSYEQYF
TGTGCCAGCAGCCAAGATCCGCCTCGCCGGTCCTACGAGCAGTACTTC
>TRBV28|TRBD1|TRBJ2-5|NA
CASRDPGQSKETQYF
TGTGCCAGCAGGGATCCGGGACAGTCGAAAGAGACCCAGTACTTC
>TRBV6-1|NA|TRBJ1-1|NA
CASCRALEVTEAFF
TGTGCCAGCTGTAGGGCACTCGAAGTAACTGAAGCTTTCTTT
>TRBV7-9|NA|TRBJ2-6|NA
CASSFGGSGANVLTF
TGTGCCAGCAGCTTTGGTGGGTCTGGGGCCAACGTCCTGACTTTC
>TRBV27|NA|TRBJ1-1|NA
CASSLQGTRGYGLNTEAFF
TGTGCCAGCAGTTTACAGGGGACAAGGGGTTACGGCTTGAACACTGAAGCTTTCTTT
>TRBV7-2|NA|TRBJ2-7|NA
CASSLDLSDEQYF
TGTGCCAGCAGCCTCGACCTCTCGGACGAGCAGTACTTC
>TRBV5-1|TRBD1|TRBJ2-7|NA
CASSWGTGDEQYF
TGCGCCAGCAGCTGGGGGACAGGGGACGAGCAGTACTTC
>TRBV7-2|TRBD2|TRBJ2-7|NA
CASGPPGTSIYEQYF
TGTGCCAGCGGACCCCCCGGGACTAGCATCTACGAGCAGTACTTC
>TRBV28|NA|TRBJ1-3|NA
CASSRTGLGDTIYF
TGTGCCAGCAGTCGGACGGGCCTGGGGGACACCATATATTTT
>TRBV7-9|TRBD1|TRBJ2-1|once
CASSEKTGPYNEQFF
TGTGCCAGCAGCGAAAAGACAGGGCCCTACAATGAGCAGTTCTTC
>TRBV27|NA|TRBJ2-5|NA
CASSLLASQETQYF
TGTGCCAGCAGTTTATTGGCTAGCCAAGAGACCCAGTACTTC
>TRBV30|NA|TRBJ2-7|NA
CAWSAFQAGAYEQYF
TGTGCCTGGAGTGCTTTCCAGGCCGGGGCCTACGAGCAGTACTTC
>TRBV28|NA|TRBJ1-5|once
CASRLGGDQPQHF
TGTGCCAGCAGGCTAGGGGGAGATCAGCCCCAGCATTTT
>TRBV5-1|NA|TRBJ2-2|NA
CASSLVLRNTGELFF
TGCGCCAGCAGCTTGGTTCTGAGAAACACCGGGGAGCTGTTTTTT
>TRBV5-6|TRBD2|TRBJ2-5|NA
CASSSPSTSVETQYF
TGTGCCAGCAGCTCCCCATCGACTAGCGTGGAGACCCAGTACTTC
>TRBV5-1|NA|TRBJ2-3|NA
CASSLNWQAVTDTQYF
TGCGCCAGCAGCTTGAACTGGCAGGCGGTCACAGATACGCAGTATTTT
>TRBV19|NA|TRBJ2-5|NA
CASSGAHAGPGETQYF
TGTGCCAGTAGTGGGGCACACGCAGGGCCAGGAGAGACCCAGTACTTC
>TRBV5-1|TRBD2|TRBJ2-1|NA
CASSLTGLAGYNEQFF
TGCGCCAGCAGCTTGACTGGGCTAGCGGGGTACAATGAGCAGTTCTTC
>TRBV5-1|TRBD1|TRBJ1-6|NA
CASSLRLDRGNSPLHF
TGCGCCAGCAGCTTGCGCCTGGACAGGGGTAATTCACCCCTCCACTTT
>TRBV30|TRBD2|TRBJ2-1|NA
CAWSSPRTSFNEQFF
TGTGCCTGGAGTTCCCCTCGGACTAGTTTCAATGAGCAGTTCTTC
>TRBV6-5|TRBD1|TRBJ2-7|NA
CASSYSRTGVYEQYF
TGTGCCAGCAGTTACTCGAGGACAGGGGTCTACGAGCAGTACTTC
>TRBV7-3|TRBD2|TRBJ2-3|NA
CASSTSGSTDTQYF
TGTGCCAGCAGTACTAGCGGCAGCACAGATACGCAGTATTTT
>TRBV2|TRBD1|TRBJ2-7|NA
CASSRTGYEQYF
TGTGCCAGCAGCCGGACAGGCTACGAGCAGTACTTC
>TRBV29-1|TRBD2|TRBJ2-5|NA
CSVDGRAETQYF
TGCAGCGTTGACGGGAGGGCGGAGACCCAGTACTTC
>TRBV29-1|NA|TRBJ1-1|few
CSVRTPGTEAFF
TGCAGCGTTAGAACTCCCGGGACTGAAGCTTTCTTT
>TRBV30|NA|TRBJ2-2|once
CAWSVQEVGELFF
TGTGCCTGGAGTGTTCAGGAGGTCGGGGAGCTGTTTTTT
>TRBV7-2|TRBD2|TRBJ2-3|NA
CASSSGLAAYTDTQYF
TGTGCCAGCAGCTCGGGACTAGCGGCCTACACAGATACGCAGTATTTT
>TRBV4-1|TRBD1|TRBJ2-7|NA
CASTSGTGSYYEQYF
TGCGCCAGCACCTCCGGGACAGGGAGTTACTACGAGCAGTACTTC
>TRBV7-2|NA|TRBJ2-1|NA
CASSGTGKTYNEQFF
TGTGCCAGCAGCGGTACAGGGAAAACCTACAATGAGCAGTTCTTC